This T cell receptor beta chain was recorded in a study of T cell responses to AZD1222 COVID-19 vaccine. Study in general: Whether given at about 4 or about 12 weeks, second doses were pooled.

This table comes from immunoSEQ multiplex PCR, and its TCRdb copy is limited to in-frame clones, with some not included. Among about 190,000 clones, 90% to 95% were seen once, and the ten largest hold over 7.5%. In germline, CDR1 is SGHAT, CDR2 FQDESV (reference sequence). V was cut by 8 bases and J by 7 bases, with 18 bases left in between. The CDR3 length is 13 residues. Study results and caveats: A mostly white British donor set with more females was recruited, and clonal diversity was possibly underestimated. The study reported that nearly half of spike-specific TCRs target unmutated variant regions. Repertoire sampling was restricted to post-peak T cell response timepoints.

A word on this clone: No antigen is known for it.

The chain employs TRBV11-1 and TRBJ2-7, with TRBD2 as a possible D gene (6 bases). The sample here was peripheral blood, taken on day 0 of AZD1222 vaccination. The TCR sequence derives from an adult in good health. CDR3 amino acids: CASGAGSSEEQYF. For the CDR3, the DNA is TGTGCCAGCGGCGCGGGAAGCTCGGAAGAGCAGTACTTC.